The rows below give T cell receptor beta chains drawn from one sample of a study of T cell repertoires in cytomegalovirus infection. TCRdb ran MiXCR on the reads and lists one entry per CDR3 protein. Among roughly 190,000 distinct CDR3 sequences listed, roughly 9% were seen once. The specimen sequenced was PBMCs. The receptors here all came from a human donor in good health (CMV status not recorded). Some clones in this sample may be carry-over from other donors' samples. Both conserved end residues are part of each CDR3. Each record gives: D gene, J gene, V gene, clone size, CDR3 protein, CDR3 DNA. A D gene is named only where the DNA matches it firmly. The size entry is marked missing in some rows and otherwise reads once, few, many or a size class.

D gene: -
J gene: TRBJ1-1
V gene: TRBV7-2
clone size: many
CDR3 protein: CASSLAGRQTEAFF
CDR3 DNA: TGTGCCAGCAGCTTAGCGGGGAGGCAAACTGAAGCTTTCTTT

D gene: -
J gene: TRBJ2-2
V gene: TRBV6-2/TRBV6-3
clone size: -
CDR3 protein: CASKQTGELFF
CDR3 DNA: TGTGCCAGCAAACAAACCGGGGAGCTGTTTTTT

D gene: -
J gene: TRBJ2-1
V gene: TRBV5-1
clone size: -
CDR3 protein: CASSQRQLGEQFF
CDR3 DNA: TGCGCCAGCAGCCAACGTCAACTGGGTGAGCAGTTCTTC

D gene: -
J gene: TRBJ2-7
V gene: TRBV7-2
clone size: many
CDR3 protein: CASSLYKSYEQYF
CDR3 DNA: TGTGCCAGCAGCTTATACAAATCCTACGAGCAGTACTTC

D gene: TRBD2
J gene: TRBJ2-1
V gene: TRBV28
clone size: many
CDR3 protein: CASRITSGGANEQFF
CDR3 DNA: TGTGCCAGCAGGATAACTAGCGGGGGGGCCAATGAGCAGTTCTTC

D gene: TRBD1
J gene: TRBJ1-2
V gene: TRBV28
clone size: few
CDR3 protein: CASSLADRAVIYGYTF
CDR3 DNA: TGTGCCAGCAGTTTAGCGGACAGGGCCGTAATCTATGGCTACACCTTC

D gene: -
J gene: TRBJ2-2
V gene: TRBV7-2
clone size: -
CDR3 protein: CASSLAINTGELFF
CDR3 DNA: TGTGCCAGCAGCTTAGCGATAAACACCGGGGAGCTGTTTTTT

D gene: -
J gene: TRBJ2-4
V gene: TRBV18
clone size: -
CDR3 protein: CASPPPGLRTVAKNIQYF
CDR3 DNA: TGTGCCAGCCCACCCCCCGGGTTGAGGACAGTAGCCAAAAACATTCAGTACTTC

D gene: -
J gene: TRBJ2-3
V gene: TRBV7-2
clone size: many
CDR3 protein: CASSLDQTTSTDTQYF
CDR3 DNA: TGTGCCAGCAGCTTAGATCAGACCACTAGCACAGATACGCAGTATTTT

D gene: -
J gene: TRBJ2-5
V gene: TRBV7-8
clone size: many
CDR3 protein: CASSARGTEGETQYF
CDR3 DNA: TGTGCCAGCAGCGCTAGGGGGACGGAGGGAGAGACCCAGTACTTC